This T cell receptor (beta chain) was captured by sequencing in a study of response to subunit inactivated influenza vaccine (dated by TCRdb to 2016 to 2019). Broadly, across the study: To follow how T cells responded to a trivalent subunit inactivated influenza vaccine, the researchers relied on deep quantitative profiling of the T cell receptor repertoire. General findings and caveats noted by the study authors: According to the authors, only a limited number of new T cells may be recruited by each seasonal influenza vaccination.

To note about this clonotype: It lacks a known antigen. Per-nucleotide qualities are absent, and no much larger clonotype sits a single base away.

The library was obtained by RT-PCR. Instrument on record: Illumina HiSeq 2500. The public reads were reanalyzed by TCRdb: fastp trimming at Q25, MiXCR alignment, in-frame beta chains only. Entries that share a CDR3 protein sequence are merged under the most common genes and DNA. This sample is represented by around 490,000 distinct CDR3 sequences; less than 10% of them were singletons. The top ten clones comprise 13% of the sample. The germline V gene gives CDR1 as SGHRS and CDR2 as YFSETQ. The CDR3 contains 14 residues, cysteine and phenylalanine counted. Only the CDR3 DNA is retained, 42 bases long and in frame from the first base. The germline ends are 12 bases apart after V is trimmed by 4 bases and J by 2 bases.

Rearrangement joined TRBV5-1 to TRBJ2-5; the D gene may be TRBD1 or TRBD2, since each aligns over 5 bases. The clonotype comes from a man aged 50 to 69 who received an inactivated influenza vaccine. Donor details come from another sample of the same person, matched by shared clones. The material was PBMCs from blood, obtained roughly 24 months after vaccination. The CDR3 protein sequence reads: CASSPGTKQETQYF. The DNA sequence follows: TGCGCCAGCAGCCCAGGGACCAAACAAGAGACCCAGTACTTC.